The entry below describes one TCR beta chain. This clone came up once. Its antigen has not been determined. Per-base quality was not reported, and no clone a single base away is much larger than it. After PBMCs were isolated by density centrifugation and stained for CD3, CD4 and CD8, a FACSAria was used to sort CD4+ and CD8+ T cells. Scalp biopsies and blood samples were obtained from unaffected controls. The method behind the library was the immunoSEQ multiplex PCR assay. To provide template for TCR sequencing, every sample had RNA extracted and reverse transcribed into cDNA. SuperScript III was used for first-strand cDNA synthesis, primed with a 2:1 mix of oligo-dT and random hexamers. A synthetic immune receptor repertoire was used to measure amplification bias, and any remaining bias was corrected computationally. Concerning the study's data processing: After raw reads were preprocessed to remove errors, the CDR3 was defined following IMGT conventions as running from the conserved cysteine to phenylalanine. Clonality was calculated as 1 minus Shannon entropy normalized by log2 of the number of productive unique TCRs. CD4 or CD8 identity of scalp clones was inferred by cross-referencing scalp TCRbeta sequences with sorted blood CD4 and CD8 repertoires. Held by TCRdb, this immuneACCESS table contains in-frame sequences only and omits some clones. Under half of the omission traces to an unresolved V gene where checked; the cause of the rest is unknown. V, J and clone size are taken as reported in that table, and D and trimming were inferred from the DNA itself. This sample gives 120,000 or so clones in total; roughly two thirds of them show up just once. Of the sample, about 3% falls within the top ten clones.

From a lookup of the germline V gene (reference sequence), CDR1 and CDR2 are MNHNY and SVGAGI. Measured from the cysteine to the phenylalanine, the CDR3 is 14 residues long. This entry keeps only the CDR3 DNA: 42 bases, framed from base 1. V is cut back by 0 bases and J by 6 bases, with 3 bases in the junction unmatched. The sample belongs to a study of CD8+ T cells in alopecia areata (dated by TCRdb to 2016 to 2019). In terms of the full investigation: To study T cell clonal expansion in alopecia areata, the researchers applied high-throughput TCRbeta sequencing to both the C3H/HeJ mouse model and human patients. Scalp tissue and sorted CD4+ and CD8+ peripheral blood T cells from patchy and totalis/universalis alopecia areata patients and from healthy controls were covered by human TCRbeta sequencing. Scalp clonality was compared among normal scalp (n=4), patchy alopecia areata scalp (n=8), and alopecia totalis/universalis scalp (n=8). The RNA source kit depended on sample type: the PAXgene miRNA kit for fixed scalp, the miRNeasy kit for PBMCs, and the RNeasy kit for mouse skin. immunoSEQ multiplex PCR using 35 Vbeta forward primers and 13 Jbeta reverse primers was used to amplify TCRbeta CDR3 regions. Broader findings and caveats from the paper: Shared TCR sequences between patients were less evident than in mice, which may be partly attributable to HLA diversity in the patient population. Unlike mouse skin, which is dominated by gammadelta T cells, normal human skin has resident alphabeta T cells that are also sequenced, and this complicates analysis of the scalp TCR repertoire. Compared with normal scalp, lesional scalp had higher clonality and more expanded CD8+ clones, particularly in alopecia totalis/universalis, a pattern that suggests antigenic drive.

The specimen was CD4+ T cells sorted from blood. The chain is made from TRBV6-6 and TRBJ1-2; 8 nucleotides in the junction match TRBD1. The sequence came from a human donor in good health. The CDR3 region has the sequence CASSYSGQANGYTF. The DNA sequence is as follows: TGTGCCAGCAGTTACTCGGGACAGGCTAATGGCTACACCTTC.